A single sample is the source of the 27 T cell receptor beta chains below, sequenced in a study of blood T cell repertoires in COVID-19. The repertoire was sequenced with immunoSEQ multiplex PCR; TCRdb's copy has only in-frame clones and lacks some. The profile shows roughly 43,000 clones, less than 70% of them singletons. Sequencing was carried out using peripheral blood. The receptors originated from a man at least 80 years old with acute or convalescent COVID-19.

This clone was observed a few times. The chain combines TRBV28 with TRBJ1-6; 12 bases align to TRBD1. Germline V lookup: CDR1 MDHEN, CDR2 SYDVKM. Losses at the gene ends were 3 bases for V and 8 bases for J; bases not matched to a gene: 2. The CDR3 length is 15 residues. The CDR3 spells CASSLGQGAHSPLHF. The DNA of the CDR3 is TGTGCCAGCAGTTTGGGACAGGGGGCGCATTCACCCCTCCACTTT.

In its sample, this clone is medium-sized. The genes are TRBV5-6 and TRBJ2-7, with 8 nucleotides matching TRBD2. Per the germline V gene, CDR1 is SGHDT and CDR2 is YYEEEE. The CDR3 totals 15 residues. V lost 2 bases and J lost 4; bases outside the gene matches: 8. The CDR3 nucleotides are TGTGCCAGCAGCTTCAAACGGGGGGGCTTGTACGAGCAGTACTTC. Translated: CASSFKRGGLYEQYF.

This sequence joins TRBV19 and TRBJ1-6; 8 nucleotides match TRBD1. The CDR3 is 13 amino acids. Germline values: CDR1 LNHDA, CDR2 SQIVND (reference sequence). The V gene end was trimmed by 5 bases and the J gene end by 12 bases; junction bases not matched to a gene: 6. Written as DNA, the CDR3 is TGTGCCAGTAGTTTAGGACAGGGTGGACCCCTCCACTTT. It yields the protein CASSLGQGGPLHF.

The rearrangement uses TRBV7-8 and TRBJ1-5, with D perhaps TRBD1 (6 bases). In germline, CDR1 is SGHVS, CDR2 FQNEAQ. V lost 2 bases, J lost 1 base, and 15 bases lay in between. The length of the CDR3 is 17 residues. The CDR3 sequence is CASSLTGGGESNQPQHF. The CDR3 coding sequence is TGTGCCAGCAGCTTAACGGGGGGCGGAGAGAGCAATCAGCCCCAGCATTTT.

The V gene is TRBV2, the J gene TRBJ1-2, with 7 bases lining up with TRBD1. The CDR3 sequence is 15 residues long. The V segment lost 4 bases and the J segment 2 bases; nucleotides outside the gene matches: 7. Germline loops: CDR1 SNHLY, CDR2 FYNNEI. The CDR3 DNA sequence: TGTGCCAGCAGTGGACCCGACAGGGTAAACTATGGCTACACCTTC. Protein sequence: CASSGPDRVNYGYTF.

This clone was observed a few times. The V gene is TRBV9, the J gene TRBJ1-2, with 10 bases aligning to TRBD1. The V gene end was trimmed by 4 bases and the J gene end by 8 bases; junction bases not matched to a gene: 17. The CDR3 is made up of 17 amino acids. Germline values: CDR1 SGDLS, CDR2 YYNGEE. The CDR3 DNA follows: TGTGCCAGCAGCCCCAGCTTGCGTACCGGGACAGGGGTCGGCTACACCTTC. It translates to CASSPSLRTGTGVGYTF.

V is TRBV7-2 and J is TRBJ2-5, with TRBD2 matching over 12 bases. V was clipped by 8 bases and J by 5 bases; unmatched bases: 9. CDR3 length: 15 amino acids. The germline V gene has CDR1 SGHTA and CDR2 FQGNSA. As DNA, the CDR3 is TGTGCCAGCCGGGAGGCTAGCGGGAGGGTGGAGACCCAGTACTTC. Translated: CASREASGRVETQYF.

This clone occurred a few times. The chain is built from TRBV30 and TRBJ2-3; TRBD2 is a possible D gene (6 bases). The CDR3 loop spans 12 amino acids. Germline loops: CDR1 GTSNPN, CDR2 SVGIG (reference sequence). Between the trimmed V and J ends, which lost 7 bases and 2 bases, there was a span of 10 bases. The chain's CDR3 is CASEGLTDTQYF. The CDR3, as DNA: TGTGCCTCCGAGGGACTCACAGATACGCAGTATTTT.

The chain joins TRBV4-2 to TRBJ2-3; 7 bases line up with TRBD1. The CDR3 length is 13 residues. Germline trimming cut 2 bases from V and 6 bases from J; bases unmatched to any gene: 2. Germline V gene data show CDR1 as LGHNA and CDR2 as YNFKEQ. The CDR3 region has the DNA TGTGCCAGCAGCCAAAGGGGGCCCGATACGCAGTATTTT. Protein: CASSQRGPDTQYF.

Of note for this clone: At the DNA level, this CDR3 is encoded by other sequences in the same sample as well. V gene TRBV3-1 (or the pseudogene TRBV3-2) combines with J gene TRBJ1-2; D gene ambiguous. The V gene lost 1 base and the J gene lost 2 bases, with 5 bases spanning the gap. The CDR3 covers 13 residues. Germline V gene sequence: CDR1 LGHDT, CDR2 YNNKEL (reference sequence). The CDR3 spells CASSQGRNYGYTF. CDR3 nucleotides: TGTGCCAGCAGCCAAGGCAGAAACTATGGCTACACCTTC.

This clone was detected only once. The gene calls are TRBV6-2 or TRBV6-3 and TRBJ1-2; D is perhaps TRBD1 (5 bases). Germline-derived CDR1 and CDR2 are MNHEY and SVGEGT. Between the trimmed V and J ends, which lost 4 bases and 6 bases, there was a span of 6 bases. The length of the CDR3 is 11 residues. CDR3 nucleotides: TGTGCCAGCAGTTTCAGGGATGGCTACACCTTC. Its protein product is CASSFRDGYTF.

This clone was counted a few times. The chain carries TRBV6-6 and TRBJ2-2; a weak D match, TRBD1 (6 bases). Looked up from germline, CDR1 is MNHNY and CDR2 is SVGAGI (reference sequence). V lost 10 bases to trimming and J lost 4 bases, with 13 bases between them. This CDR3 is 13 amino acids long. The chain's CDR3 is CATRGGSTGELFF. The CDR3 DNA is TGTGCCACCCGAGGGGGATCCACCGGGGAGCTGTTTTTT.

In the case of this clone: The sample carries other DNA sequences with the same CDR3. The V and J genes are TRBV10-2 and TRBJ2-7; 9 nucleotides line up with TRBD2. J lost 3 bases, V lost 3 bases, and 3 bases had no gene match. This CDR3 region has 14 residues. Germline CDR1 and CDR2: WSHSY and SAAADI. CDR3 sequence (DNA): TGCGCCAGCAGTGAACTAGCGGGTGGCTACGAGCAGTACTTC. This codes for CASSELAGGYEQYF.

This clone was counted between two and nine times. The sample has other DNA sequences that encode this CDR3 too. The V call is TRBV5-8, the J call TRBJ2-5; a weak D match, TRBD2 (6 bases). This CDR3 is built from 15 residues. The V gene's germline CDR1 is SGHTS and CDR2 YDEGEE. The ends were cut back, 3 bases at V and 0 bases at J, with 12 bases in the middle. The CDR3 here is CASSSGWGDQETQYF. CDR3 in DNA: TGTGCCAGCAGCTCCGGGTGGGGGGACCAAGAGACCCAGTACTTC.

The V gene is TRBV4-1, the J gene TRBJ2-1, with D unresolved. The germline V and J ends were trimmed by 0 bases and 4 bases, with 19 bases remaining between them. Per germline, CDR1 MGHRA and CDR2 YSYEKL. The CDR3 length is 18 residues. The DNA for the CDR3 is TGCGCCAGCAGCCAAGACGAGGTCCTCAGAAGGCCTTACAATGAGCAGTTCTTC. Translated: CASSQDEVLRRPYNEQFF.

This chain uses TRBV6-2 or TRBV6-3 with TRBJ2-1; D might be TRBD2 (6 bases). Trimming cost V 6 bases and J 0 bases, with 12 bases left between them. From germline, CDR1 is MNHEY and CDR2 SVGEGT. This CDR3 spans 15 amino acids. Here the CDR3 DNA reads TGTGCCAGCAGCGATACTAGCAGCTCCTACAATGAGCAGTTCTTC. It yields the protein CASSDTSSSYNEQFF.

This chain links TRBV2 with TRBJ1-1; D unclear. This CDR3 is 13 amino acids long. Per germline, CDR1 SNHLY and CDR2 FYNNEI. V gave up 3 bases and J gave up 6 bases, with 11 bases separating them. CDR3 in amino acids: CASSDGLTPEAFF. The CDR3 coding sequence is TGTGCCAGCAGTGACGGACTGACCCCTGAAGCTTTCTTT.

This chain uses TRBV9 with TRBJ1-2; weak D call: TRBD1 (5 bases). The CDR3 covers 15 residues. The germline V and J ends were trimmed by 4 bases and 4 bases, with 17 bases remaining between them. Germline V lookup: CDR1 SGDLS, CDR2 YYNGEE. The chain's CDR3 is CASSPGGGATYGYTF. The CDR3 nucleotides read TGTGCCAGCAGCCCAGGTGGAGGGGCTACCTATGGCTACACCTTC.

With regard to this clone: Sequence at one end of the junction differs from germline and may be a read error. The CDR3 DNA reads as TGTGCTAGCAGCCCTTCCCAACAGTCCCAAGAGACCCAGTACTTC. Residues: CASSPSQQSQETQYF. The chain is built from TRBV7-7 and TRBJ2-5; no reliable D call. CDR1 SSHAT and CDR2 FNYEAQ come from the germline V gene (reference sequence). The CDR3 has 15 residues.

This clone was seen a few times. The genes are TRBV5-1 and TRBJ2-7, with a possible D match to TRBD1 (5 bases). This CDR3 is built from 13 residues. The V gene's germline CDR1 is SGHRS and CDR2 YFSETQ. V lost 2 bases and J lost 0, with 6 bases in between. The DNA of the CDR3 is TGCGCCAGCAGCTTTCAGGGCTCCTACGAGCAGTACTTC. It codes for CASSFQGSYEQYF.

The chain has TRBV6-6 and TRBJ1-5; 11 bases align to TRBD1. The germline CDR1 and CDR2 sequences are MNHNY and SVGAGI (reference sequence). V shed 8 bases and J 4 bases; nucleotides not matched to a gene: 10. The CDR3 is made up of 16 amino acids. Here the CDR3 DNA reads TGTGCCAGCGGATATACCGGGACAGGGGGAAATCAGCCCCAGCATTTT. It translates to CASGYTGTGGNQPQHF.

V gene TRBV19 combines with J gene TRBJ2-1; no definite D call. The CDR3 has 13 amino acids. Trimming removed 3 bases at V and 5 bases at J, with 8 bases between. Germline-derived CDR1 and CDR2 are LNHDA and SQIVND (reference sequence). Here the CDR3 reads CASSIGPNNEQFF. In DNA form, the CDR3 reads TGTGCCAGTAGTATTGGCCCGAACAATGAGCAGTTCTTC.

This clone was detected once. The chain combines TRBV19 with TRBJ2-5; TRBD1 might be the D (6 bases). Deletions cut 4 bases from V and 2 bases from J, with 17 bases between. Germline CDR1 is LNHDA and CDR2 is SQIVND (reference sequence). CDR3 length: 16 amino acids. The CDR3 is CASSKPGHWVQETQYF. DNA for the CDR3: TGTGCCAGTAGTAAGCCGGGACATTGGGTTCAAGAGACCCAGTACTTC.

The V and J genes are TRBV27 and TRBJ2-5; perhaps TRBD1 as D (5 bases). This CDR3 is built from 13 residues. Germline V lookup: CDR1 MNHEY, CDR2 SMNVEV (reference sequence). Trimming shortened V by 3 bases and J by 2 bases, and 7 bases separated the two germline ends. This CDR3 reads CASSFGAQETQYF. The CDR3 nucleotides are TGTGCCAGCAGTTTTGGGGCACAAGAGACCCAGTACTTC.

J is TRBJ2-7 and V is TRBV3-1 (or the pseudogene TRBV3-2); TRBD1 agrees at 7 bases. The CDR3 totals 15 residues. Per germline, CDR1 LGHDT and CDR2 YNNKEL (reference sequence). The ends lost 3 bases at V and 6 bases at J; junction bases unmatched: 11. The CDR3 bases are TGTGCCAGCAGCCAGTGGGGACAGCGCCTAGGCGAGCAGTACTTC. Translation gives CASSQWGQRLGEQYF.

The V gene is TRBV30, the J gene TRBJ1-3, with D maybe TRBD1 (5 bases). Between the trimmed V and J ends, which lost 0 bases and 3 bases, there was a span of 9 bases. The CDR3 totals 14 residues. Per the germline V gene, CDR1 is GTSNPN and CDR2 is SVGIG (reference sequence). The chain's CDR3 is CAWSVWGVGNTIYF. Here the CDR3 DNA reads TGTGCCTGGAGTGTATGGGGGGTTGGAAACACCATATATTTT.

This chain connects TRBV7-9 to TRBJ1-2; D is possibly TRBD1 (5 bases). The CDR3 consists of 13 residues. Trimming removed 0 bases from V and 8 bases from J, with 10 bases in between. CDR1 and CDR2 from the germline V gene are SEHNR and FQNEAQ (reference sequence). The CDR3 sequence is CASSLAAGNGYTF. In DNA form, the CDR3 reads TGTGCCAGCAGCTTAGCCGCAGGGAACGGCTACACCTTC.